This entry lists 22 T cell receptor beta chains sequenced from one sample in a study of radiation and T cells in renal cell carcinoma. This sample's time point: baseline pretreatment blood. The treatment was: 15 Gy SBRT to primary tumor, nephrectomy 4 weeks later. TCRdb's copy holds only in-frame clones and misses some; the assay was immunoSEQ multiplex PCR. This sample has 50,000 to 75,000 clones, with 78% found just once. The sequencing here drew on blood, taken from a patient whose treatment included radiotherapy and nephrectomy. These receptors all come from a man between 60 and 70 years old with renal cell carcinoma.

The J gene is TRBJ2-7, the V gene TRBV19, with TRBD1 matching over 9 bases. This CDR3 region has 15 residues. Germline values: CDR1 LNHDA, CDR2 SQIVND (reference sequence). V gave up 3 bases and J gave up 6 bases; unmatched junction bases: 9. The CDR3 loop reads CASSIQGQGRREQYF. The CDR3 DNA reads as TGTGCCAGTAGTATTCAGGGACAGGGACGGCGCGAGCAGTACTTC.

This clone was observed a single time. CDR3 amino acids: CASSPPLALNTGELFF. CDR3 in DNA: TGTGCCAGCTCACCACCACTAGCGCTGAACACCGGGGAGCTGTTTTTT. This chain connects TRBV18 to TRBJ2-2; 7 bases fit TRBD2. CDR3 length equals 16 residues. V was pared by 0 bases and J by 1 base, with 2 bases of the junction left unmatched. From germline, CDR1 is KGHSH and CDR2 LQKENI.

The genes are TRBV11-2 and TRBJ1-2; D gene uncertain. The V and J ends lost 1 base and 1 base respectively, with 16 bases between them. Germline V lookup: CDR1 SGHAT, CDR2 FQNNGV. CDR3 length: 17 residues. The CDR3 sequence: CASSLGRDDFLNYGYTF. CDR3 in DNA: TGTGCCAGCAGCTTAGGAAGGGATGACTTCCTTAACTATGGCTACACCTTC.

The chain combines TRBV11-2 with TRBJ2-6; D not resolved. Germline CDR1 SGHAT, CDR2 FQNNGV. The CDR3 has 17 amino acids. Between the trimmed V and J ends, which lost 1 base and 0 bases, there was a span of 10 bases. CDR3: CASSLGGVVSGANVLTF. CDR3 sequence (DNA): TGTGCCAGCAGCTTAGGTGGGGTAGTCTCTGGGGCCAACGTCCTGACTTTC.

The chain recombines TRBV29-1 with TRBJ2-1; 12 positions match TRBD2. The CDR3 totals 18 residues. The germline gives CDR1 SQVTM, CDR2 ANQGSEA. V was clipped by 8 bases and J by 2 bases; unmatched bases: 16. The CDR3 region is CSTMTLAGGFSPYNEQFF. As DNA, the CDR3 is TGCAGCACAATGACGCTAGCGGGGGGGTTTAGTCCCTACAATGAGCAGTTCTTC.

The CDR3 DNA reads TGTGCCAGTAGTGCCCGATCGGGGACAGGAAAAGTCCCCGGGGAGCTGTTTTTT. Encoded protein: CASSARSGTGKVPGELFF. The J gene is TRBJ2-2, the V gene TRBV19; 8 nucleotides align to TRBD1. J was trimmed by 6 bases and V by 5 bases; bases with no gene match: 17. Germline V gene data show CDR1 as LNHDA and CDR2 as SQIVND (reference sequence). The CDR3 totals 18 residues. Supplemented by reference TRBV19 and TRBJ2-2, the full variable domain reads DGGITQSPKYLFRKEGQNVTLSCEQNLNHDAMYWYRQDPGQGLRLIYYSQIVNDFQKGDIAEGYSVSREKKESFPLTVTSAQKNPTAFYLCASSARSGTGKVPGELFFGEGSRLTVL.

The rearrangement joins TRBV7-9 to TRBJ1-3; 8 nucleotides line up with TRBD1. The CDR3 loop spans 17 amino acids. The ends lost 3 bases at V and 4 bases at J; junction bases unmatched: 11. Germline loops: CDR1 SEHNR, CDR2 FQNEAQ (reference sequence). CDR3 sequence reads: CASSLGTGLKEGNTIYF. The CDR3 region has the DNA TGTGCCAGCAGCTTGGGGACAGGCCTTAAGGAGGGAAACACCATATATTTT.

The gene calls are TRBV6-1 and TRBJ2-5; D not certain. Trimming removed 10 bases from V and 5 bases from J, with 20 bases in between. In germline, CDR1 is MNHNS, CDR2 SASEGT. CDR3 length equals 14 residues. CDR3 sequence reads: CATRVAWTGETQYF. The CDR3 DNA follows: TGTGCCACCCGTGTCGCGTGGACCGGGGAGACCCAGTACTTC.

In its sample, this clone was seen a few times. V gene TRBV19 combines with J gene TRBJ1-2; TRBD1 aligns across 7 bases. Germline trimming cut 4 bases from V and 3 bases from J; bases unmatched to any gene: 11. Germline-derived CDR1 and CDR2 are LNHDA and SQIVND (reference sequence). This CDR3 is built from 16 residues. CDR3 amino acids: CASSTRDRGAHYGYTF. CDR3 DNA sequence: TGTGCCAGTAGTACGCGGGACAGAGGGGCCCACTATGGCTACACCTTC.

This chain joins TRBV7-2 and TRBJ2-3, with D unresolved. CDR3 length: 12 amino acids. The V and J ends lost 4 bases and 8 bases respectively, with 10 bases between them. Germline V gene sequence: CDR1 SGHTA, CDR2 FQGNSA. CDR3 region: CASSSPAGTQYF. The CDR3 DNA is TGTGCCAGCAGCTCCCCGGCTGGTACGCAGTATTTT.

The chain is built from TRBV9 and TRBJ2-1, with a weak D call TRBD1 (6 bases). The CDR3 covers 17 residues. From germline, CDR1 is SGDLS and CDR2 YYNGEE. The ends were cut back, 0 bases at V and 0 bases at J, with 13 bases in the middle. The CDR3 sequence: CASSVATGFYSYNEQFF. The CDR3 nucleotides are TGTGCCAGCAGCGTAGCTACAGGGTTTTACTCCTACAATGAGCAGTTCTTC.

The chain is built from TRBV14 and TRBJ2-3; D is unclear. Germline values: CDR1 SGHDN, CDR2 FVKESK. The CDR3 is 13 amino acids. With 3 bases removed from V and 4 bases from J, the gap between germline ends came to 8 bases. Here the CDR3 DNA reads TGTGCCAGCAGCCAGGCTGTAGCAGATACGCAGTATTTT. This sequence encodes CASSQAVADTQYF.

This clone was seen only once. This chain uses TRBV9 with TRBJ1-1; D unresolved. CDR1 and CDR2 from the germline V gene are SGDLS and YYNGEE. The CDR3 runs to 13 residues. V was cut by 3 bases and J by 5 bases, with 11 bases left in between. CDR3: CASSEGVRTEAFF. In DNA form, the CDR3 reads TGTGCCAGCAGCGAAGGTGTACGAACTGAAGCTTTCTTT. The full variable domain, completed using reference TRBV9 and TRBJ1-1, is DSGVTQTPKHLITATGQRVTLRCSPRSGDLSVYWYQQSLDQGLQFLIQYYNGEERAKGNILERFSAQQFPDLHSELNLSSLELGDSALYFCASSEGVRTEAFFGQGTRLTVV.

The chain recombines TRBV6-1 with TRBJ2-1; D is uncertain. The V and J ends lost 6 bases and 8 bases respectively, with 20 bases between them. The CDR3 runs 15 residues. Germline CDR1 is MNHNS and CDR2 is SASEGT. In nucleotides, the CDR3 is TGTGCCAGCAGCCCAGTATCGTCTGCAGTCGATGAGCAGTTCTTC. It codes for CASSPVSSAVDEQFF.

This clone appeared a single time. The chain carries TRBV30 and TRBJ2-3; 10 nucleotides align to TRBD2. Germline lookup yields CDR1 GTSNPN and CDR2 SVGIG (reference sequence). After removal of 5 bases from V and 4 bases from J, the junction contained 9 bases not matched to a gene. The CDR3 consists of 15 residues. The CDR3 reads CAWHLFSGGADTQYF. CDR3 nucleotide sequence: TGTGCCTGGCATCTCTTCAGCGGGGGGGCAGATACGCAGTATTTT.

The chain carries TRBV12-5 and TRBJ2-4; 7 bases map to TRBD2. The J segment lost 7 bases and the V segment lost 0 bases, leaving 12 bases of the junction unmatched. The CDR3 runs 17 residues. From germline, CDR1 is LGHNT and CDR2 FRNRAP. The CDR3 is CASGLVLGGSPGNIQYF. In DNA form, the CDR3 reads TGTGCTAGTGGTTTGGTGCTGGGGGGGAGTCCAGGGAACATTCAGTACTTC.

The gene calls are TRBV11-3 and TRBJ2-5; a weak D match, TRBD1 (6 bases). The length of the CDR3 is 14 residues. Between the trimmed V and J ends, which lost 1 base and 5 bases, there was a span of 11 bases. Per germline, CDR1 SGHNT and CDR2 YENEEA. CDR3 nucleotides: TGTGCCAGCAGCTTAGGGGGGCAGCGGGAGACCCAGTACTTC. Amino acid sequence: CASSLGGQRETQYF.

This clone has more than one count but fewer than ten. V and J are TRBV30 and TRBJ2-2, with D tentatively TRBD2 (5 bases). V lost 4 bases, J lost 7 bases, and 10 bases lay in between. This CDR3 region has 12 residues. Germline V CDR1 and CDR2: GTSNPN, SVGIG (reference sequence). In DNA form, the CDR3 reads TGTGCCTGGATACATAGCGTCGGGGAGCTGTTTTTT. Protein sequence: CAWIHSVGELFF.

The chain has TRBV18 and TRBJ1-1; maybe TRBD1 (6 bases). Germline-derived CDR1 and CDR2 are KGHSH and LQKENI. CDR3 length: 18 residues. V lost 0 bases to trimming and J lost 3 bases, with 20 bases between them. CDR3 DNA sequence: TGTGCCAGCTCACCACCGAATAGTCAGGGGAGGAGACACACTGAAGCTTTCTTT. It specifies CASSPPNSQGRRHTEAFF.

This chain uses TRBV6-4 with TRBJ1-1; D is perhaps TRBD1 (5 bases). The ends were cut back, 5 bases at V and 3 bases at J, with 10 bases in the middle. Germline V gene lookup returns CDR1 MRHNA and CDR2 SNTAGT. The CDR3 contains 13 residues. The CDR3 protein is CASSPRGDTEAFF. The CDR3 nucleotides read TGTGCCAGCAGTCCGCGGGGCGACACTGAAGCTTTCTTT.

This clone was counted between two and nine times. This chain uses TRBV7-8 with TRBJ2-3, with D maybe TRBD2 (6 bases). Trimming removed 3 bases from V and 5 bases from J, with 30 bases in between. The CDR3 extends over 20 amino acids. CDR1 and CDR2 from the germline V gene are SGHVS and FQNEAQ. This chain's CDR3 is CASSFGSLAGPRKARDTQYF. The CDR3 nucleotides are TGTGCCAGCAGCTTTGGTAGTTTGGCGGGGCCAAGGAAGGCAAGAGATACGCAGTATTTT.

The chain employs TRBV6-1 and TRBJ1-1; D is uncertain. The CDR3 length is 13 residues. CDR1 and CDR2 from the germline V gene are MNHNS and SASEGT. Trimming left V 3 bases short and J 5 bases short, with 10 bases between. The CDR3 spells CASSEKDRTEAFF. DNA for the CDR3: TGTGCCAGCAGTGAGAAGGATCGTACTGAAGCTTTCTTT.